This paragraph reports one T cell receptor beta chain. This receptor's antigen is unknown. Base-call qualities are not available, and no considerably larger clone is one nucleotide away. The sample originates from a study of CD8+CD57+ T cells in acquired aplastic anemia (dated by TCRdb to the late 2010s). Broadly, across the study: Extracted DNA from sorted CD4+ and CD8+ cells averaged around 2.9 ug, ranging from roughly 0.17 to 30 ug. CD8+CD57+ expansion was defined as a frequency above the mean frequency observed in healthy subjects.

The patients picked for sequencing were ones in whom flow cytometry had shown an expansion of CD8+CD57+ cells. Every patient had a diagnosis of severe acquired aplastic anemia based on International Study of Aplastic Anemia and Agranulocytosis and Camitta criteria. Patients had received no therapy at the time of blood sampling. In the study, sorted CD4+ and CD8+ blood T cells from patients with severe aplastic anemia and from healthy subjects underwent deep sequencing of TCR repertoires. Patients were enrolled in the USA under clinicaltrials.gov protocols 00001620, 01623167, 00001397, 00071045, 00081523 and 00961064. Ficoll-Paque density gradient centrifugation was used to isolate peripheral blood mononuclear cells. Before DNA extraction, CD4+ and CD8+ T cells were sorted with FACS or magnetic beads. Profiling of TCR beta VDJ combinations and CDR3 sequences used genomic DNA as the template. TCR repertoire sequencing was run on an Illumina HiSeq 2000. For the original study's pipeline: TRBV/TRBJ rearrangement plots, CDR3 size and DJ length profiles, and Simpson's diversity index were used to evaluate the repertoires. The immunodominant clone was defined as the most abundant DNA sequence in deep sequencing data. CDR3 amino acid sequences were checked for sharing across subjects and were also compared against the VDJdb database and published repertoires. TCRdb passed the public sequencing reads through fastp at Q25 and MiXCR, retaining productive beta sequences. Every CDR3 protein is listed once, alongside the most common genes and DNA of its rows. Clone size and V and J calls follow TCRdb, not the original study. The sample records about 120,000 distinct CDR3 sequences, under 65% of which are singletons. In total, the top ten clones hold roughly 30% of the sample.

Including cysteine and phenylalanine, the CDR3 has 13 amino acids. Only the CDR3 portion is preserved as DNA: 39 bases, with reading frame beginning at the first base. Looking up the germline V gene yields CDR1 KGHDR and CDR2 SFDVKD. For this chain, trimming is 7 bases at the V end and 3 bases at the J end, and the number of junction bases without a gene match is 4. What the authors observed across the whole study: CD8+ Simpson's diversity did not differ significantly between patients and healthy controls (P=0.060). Around 28 CD8+ CDR3 sequences were found to be shared between patients and controls, but these sequences appeared to be highly expressed in patients and within the immunodominant clones of the patients.

The chain links TRBV24-1 with TRBJ2-5, and TRBD2 aligns with 7 junction nucleotides. Sequenced input: sorted CD4+, CD8+, or CD8+CD57+ T cells (not recorded which) from PBMCs. The clonotype originates from a human donor with aplastic anemia. Here is the DNA: TGTGCCACCAGCCGACTAGCTGAAGAGACCCAGTACTTC. It codes for CATSRLAEETQYF.